This is a list of T cell receptor beta chains from one sample in a study of shared clonotypes between healthy human individuals. Only in-frame clones appear in the TCRdb table, and some are missing; sequencing was by immunoSEQ multiplex PCR. The table includes millions of clones, about 92% detected once. The specimen was naive CD4+ T cells from PBMCs. The receptor source for this set is a man between 18 and 35 years old in good health. Some clones in this sample may be carry-over from other donors' samples. CDR3s include the opening cysteine and the closing phenylalanine or tryptophan. D genes are given only for firm matches. The size entry is marked missing in some rows and otherwise reads once, few, many or a size class.

size,D,V,J,CDR3,DNA
-,TRBD1,TRBV11-2,TRBJ2-7,CASKQGVLSYEQYF,TGTGCCAGCAAACAGGGGGTTTTGTCCTACGAGCAGTACTTC
-,-,TRBV5-4,TRBJ2-3,CASSPGVGRVADTQYF,TGTGCCAGCAGCCCCGGGGTAGGGAGAGTGGCAGATACGCAGTATTTT
-,-,TRBV11-2,TRBJ2-7,CASSLGRPSRSSYEQYF,TGTGCCAGCAGCTTGGGGAGACCTAGCAGATCTTCCTACGAGCAGTACTTC
-,-,TRBV9,TRBJ2-3,CASSEGRSADTQYF,TGTGCCAGCAGCGAGGGTCGGTCAGCAGATACGCAGTATTTT
-,-,TRBV27,TRBJ2-5,CASSLNGGETQYF,TGTGCCAGCAGCCTTAATGGAGGAGAGACCCAGTACTTC
once,TRBD1,TRBV6-5,TRBJ1-6,CASSAGTGASPLHF,TGTGCCAGCAGTGCCGGGACAGGGGCTTCACCCCTCCACTTT
-,-,TRBV6-1,TRBJ1-5,CASSTSWNSNQPQHF,TGTGCCAGCAGCACCAGTTGGAATAGCAATCAGCCCCAGCATTTT
-,-,TRBV2,TRBJ1-4,CASTREVNEKLFF,TGTGCCAGCACCAGGGAAGTAAATGAAAAACTGTTTTTT
-,TRBD2,TRBV5-1,TRBJ2-1,CASSFTSGSSEQFF,TGCGCCAGCAGCTTCACTAGCGGGAGTAGTGAGCAGTTCTTC
-,-,TRBV5-4,TRBJ1-1,CASSLAGGARGTEAFF,TGTGCCAGCAGCTTGGCTGGGGGGGCACGAGGGACTGAAGCTTTCTTT
-,-,TRBV5-1,TRBJ2-3,CASSSRVKDTDTQYF,TGCGCCAGCAGCTCCCGGGTAAAGGATACAGATACGCAGTATTTT
-,-,TRBV28,TRBJ1-2,CASSSPSAFGGYTF,TGTGCCAGCAGTTCACCCAGCGCCTTCGGCGGCTACACCTTC
-,-,TRBV6-5,TRBJ2-1,CASSRGPRPYNEQFF,TGTGCCAGCAGTCGGGGTCCCAGGCCATACAATGAGCAGTTCTTC
-,-,TRBV25-1,TRBJ2-7,CASSGNPDEQYF,TGTGCCAGCAGCGGGAACCCGGACGAGCAGTACTTC
-,-,TRBV5-8,TRBJ1-5,CASRHATLKGPFVRPQHF,TGTGCCAGCAGACACGCCACCCTGAAGGGGCCCTTCGTACGGCCCCAGCATTTT
-,-,TRBV5-1,TRBJ1-2,CASSLGSPVGYGYTF,TGCGCCAGCAGCTTGGGTAGCCCAGTGGGCTATGGCTACACCTTC
-,-,TRBV5-1,TRBJ2-5,CASSPGPPQETQYF,TGCGCCAGCAGCCCAGGCCCACCGCAAGAGACCCAGTACTTC
-,TRBD2,TRBV28,TRBJ2-7,CASSFGGVSYEQYF,TGTGCCAGCAGTTTTGGGGGGGTGAGCTACGAGCAGTACTTC
-,-,TRBV25-1,TRBJ1-1,CASSELGEINEAFF,TGTGCCAGCAGTGAATTAGGGGAAATCAATGAAGCTTTCTTT
-,TRBD2,TRBV19,TRBJ2-4,CASRTSGSKNIQYF,TGTGCCAGTAGGACTAGCGGGAGTAAAAACATTCAGTACTTC
-,-,TRBV6-1,TRBJ2-1,CASSETPIYNEQFF,TGTGCCAGCAGTGAAACCCCTATCTACAATGAGCAGTTCTTC
-,-,TRBV28,TRBJ2-1,CASSFWFPGARQFF,TGTGCCAGCAGTTTTTGGTTTCCAGGGGCAAGGCAGTTCTTC
-,TRBD1,TRBV7-9,TRBJ2-3,CASSGGQGSRITDTQYF,TGTGCCAGCAGTGGTGGACAGGGGAGTAGGATAACAGATACGCAGTATTTT
-,TRBD1,TRBV19,TRBJ2-7,CASSPYRGHEQYF,TGTGCCAGTAGCCCCTACAGGGGGCACGAGCAGTACTTC
-,-,TRBV9,TRBJ2-5,CASSVEGYQETQYF,TGTGCCAGCAGCGTAGAAGGATACCAAGAGACCCAGTACTTC
-,-,TRBV7-9,TRBJ1-2,CASSLGEYYGYTF,TGTGCCAGCAGCTTAGGAGAGTACTATGGCTACACCTTC
-,-,TRBV27,TRBJ2-3,CASRPQGGGGTDTQYF,TGTGCCAGCAGACCCCAGGGCGGAGGGGGCACAGATACGCAGTATTTT
-,-,TRBV7-9,TRBJ2-7,CASRRSSARLGGEQYF,TGTGCCAGCAGGCGATCGTCCGCCCGGCTGGGGGGCGAGCAGTACTTC
-,-,TRBV9,TRBJ2-6,CASSAGVGRPTSGANVLTF,TGTGCCAGCAGCGCAGGGGTGGGGAGGCCTACCTCTGGGGCCAACGTCCTGACTTTC
-,TRBD1,TRBV30,TRBJ1-1,CAWGDRGDTEAFF,TGTGCCTGGGGGGACAGGGGGGACACTGAAGCTTTCTTT
-,-,TRBV7-9,TRBJ1-1,CASSLSPGLGAGTEAFF,TGTGCCAGCAGCTTAAGTCCTGGTTTGGGGGCAGGTACTGAAGCTTTCTTT
-,-,TRBV6-5,TRBJ2-7,CASSRLTGAYEQYF,TGTGCCAGCAGCCGGTTGACAGGCGCCTACGAGCAGTACTTC
-,-,TRBV7-2,TRBJ2-1,CASTLGFRNEQFF,TGTGCCAGCACCCTAGGGTTTCGGAATGAGCAGTTCTTC
-,TRBD1,TRBV5-8,TRBJ1-2,CASSLGTGRRTGYTF,TGTGCCAGCAGCCTTGGGACAGGGCGGAGAACTGGCTACACCTTC
-,-,TRBV6-1,TRBJ1-1,CASRGGGVPEAFF,TGTGCCAGCAGGGGTGGAGGGGTACCTGAAGCTTTCTTT
-,-,TRBV16,TRBJ1-2,CASSLDGGGLGYGYTF,TGTGCCAGCAGCCTGGACGGCGGGGGGCTTGGCTATGGCTACACCTTC
-,-,TRBV6-4,TRBJ1-4,CASSDSFGEKLFF,TGTGCCAGCAGTGACTCGTTTGGGGAAAAACTGTTTTTT
-,TRBD1,TRBV28,TRBJ1-5,CASRRGGTVSNQPQHF,TGTGCCAGCAGAAGAGGTGGGACAGTTAGCAATCAGCCCCAGCATTTT
-,-,TRBV27,TRBJ1-1,CASRTVGRWNTEAFF,TGTGCCAGCAGAACCGTTGGGCGCTGGAACACTGAAGCTTTCTTT
-,-,TRBV28,TRBJ1-2,CASSRGLYGYTF,TGTGCCAGTTCAAGAGGGCTCTATGGCTACACCTTC
-,-,TRBV5-1,TRBJ2-3,CASSSLGDRYLTDTQYF,TGCGCCAGCAGCTCTCTAGGGGACCGTTATCTCACAGATACGCAGTATTTT
-,-,TRBV25-1,TRBJ2-3,CASSAQASTDTQYF,TGTGCCAGCAGTGCGCAGGCGAGCACAGATACGCAGTATTTT
-,TRBD1,TRBV4-2,TRBJ2-2,CASSQLTGVAGELFF,TGTGCCAGCAGCCAACTTACAGGGGTGGCCGGGGAGCTGTTTTTT
-,TRBD2,TRBV7-3,TRBJ2-5,CASSFRGRAGETQYF,TGTGCCAGCAGCTTCCGAGGGAGGGCAGGGGAGACCCAGTACTTC
-,-,TRBV28,TRBJ2-6,CASRDGSSGANVLTF,TGTGCCAGCAGGGACGGATCTTCTGGGGCCAACGTCCTGACTTTC
once,TRBD2,TRBV7-3,TRBJ2-1,CASSLSLAGLYNEQFF,TGTGCCAGCAGCTTAAGTCTAGCGGGCCTCTACAATGAGCAGTTCTTC
-,-,TRBV4-3,TRBJ1-4,CASSQDLRGGGVTTNEKLFF,TGCGCCAGCAGCCAAGATCTTAGAGGGGGTGGGGTAACAACTAATGAAAAACTGTTTTTT
-,-,TRBV5-5,TRBJ1-1,CASSPGTPNTEAFF,TGTGCCAGCAGTCCCGGGACCCCGAACACTGAAGCTTTCTTT
-,-,TRBV11-2,TRBJ1-2,CASSSSRIYGYTF,TGTGCCAGCAGCTCTTCCCGTATCTATGGCTACACCTTC
-,TRBD2,TRBV30,TRBJ2-1,CAWSPPGLAGVNEQFF,TGTGCCTGGAGTCCACCGGGACTAGCGGGAGTTAATGAGCAGTTCTTC
-,-,TRBV30,TRBJ1-3,CAWGTAEISGNTIYF,TGTGCCTGGGGAACGGCAGAAATCTCTGGAAACACCATATATTTT
-,-,TRBV15,TRBJ2-5,CATSRGQAQETQYF,TGTGCCACCAGCAGAGGCCAGGCCCAAGAGACCCAGTACTTC